The TCR beta chain under discussion was sequenced for a study of blood T cell repertoires in COVID-19. Across the study: Samples came from the United States, Italy and Spain, spanning acute and convalescent COVID-19. From T cells, B-cell-depleted T cells, or PBMCs came the material, which was cDNA or gDNA.

The V and J ends lost 6 bases and 8 bases, in that order; junction bases with no gene match: 13. Per germline, CDR1 SGHTS and CDR2 YDEGEE. CDR3 size: 15 residues. In the original analysis: Estimation of nucleated cell counts relied on the amplification of reference gene primers. Repertoires were generated with immunoSEQ multiplex PCR, while TCRdb's copy carries only in-frame clones and drops some. Clone size and the V and J calls come from that table; the DNA yielded D and trimming. The table includes 100,000 to 150,000 clones, 75% to 85% detected once. The sequence derives from a woman aged 50 to 60 with acute or convalescent COVID-19. Sequenced: peripheral blood. The genes are TRBV5-8 and TRBJ2-1, with 8 bases identical to TRBD2. CDR3 in amino acids: CASNPGAGEADEQFF. In DNA, the CDR3 is TGTGCCAGCAACCCGGGAGCGGGAGAAGCGGATGAGCAGTTCTTC.